This is a list of T cell receptor beta chains from one sample in a study of T cell repertoires in cytomegalovirus infection. These receptors are not linked to any known antigen. TCRdb reanalysed the reads using MiXCR and keeps one entry per CDR3 protein. This table has about half a million distinct CDR3 sequences, 25% to 35% appearing once. Source: cultured PBMCs, taken from culture after CMV antigen stimulation. Receptors originate from a human donor in good health (CMV status not recorded). Some clones in this sample may be carry-over from other donors' samples. Each CDR3 is given with its conserved first and last residue. Each record gives: D gene, clone size, V gene, J gene, CDR3 protein, CDR3 DNA. A D gene is named only where the DNA matches it firmly. Some rows have no size entry. The others give once, few or many, or a class for an expanded clone.

>.|.|TRBV4-1|TRBJ1-2
CASSQDSYYGYTF
TGCGCCAGCAGCCAAGATTCCTACTATGGCTACACCTTC
>.|.|TRBV27|TRBJ1-4
CASRSLATNEKLFF
TGTGCCAGCAGGTCCCTTGCAACTAATGAAAAACTGTTTTTT
>TRBD2|.|TRBV27|TRBJ2-1
CASSSPLAGGPKVRFF
TGTGCCAGCAGTTCCCCACTAGCGGGAGGGCCTAAGGTGCGGTTCTTC
>TRBD2|many|TRBV7-2|TRBJ2-7
CASSLRIIGLAGTHEQYF
TGTGCCAGCAGCTTGCGGATCATTGGACTAGCGGGCACCCACGAGCAGTACTTC
>.|few|TRBV7-6|TRBJ2-1
CASSLYGNGEQFF
TGTGCCAGCAGCTTATACGGGAATGGTGAGCAGTTCTTC
>.|few|TRBV7-6|TRBJ2-5
CASSLGRTGGTSGSQETQYF
TGTGCCAGCAGCTTAGGGAGGACAGGGGGAACTAGCGGGAGTCAAGAGACCCAGTACTTC
>.|.|TRBV6-2/TRBV6-3|TRBJ1-2
CASSYSGTRYGYTF
TGTGCCAGCAGTTACTCTGGGACCAGATATGGCTACACCTTC
>TRBD1|once|TRBV6-8|TRBJ1-5
CASAKPRDREPNQPQHF
TGTGCCAGCGCCAAGCCTCGGGACAGAGAACCAAATCAGCCCCAGCATTTT
>.|.|TRBV6-2/TRBV6-3|TRBJ2-1
CASSFHIPGEQFF
TGTGCCAGCAGTTTCCATATACCGGGGGAGCAGTTCTTC
>.|.|TRBV5-1|TRBJ1-5
CASRPPGVNQPQHF
TGCGCCAGCCGCCCCCCAGGGGTCAATCAGCCCCAGCATTTT
>.|few|TRBV12-3/TRBV12-4|TRBJ2-3
CASSFIRVGSTDTQYF
TGTGCCAGCAGTTTCATAAGGGTTGGTAGTACAGATACGCAGTATTTT
>.|.|TRBV6-6|TRBJ1-1
CASSYGDDSNTEAFF
TGTGCCAGCAGTTACGGGGATGATTCCAACACTGAAGCTTTCTTT
>TRBD2|once|TRBV19|TRBJ2-5
CASRGGAGTSVGTQYF
TGTGCCAGTAGAGGCGGGGCCGGGACTAGCGTTGGGACCCAGTACTTC
>TRBD2|.|TRBV27|TRBJ2-1
CASSQTPGLAGGNEQFF
TGTGCCAGCAGTCAAACCCCGGGACTAGCGGGAGGCAATGAGCAGTTCTTC
>.|many|TRBV7-2|TRBJ1-2
CASSDGGNDVDGYTF
TGTGCCAGCAGCGACGGGGGGAACGACGTAGATGGCTACACCTTC
>.|.|TRBV28|TRBJ2-4
CASAGLMTKNIQYF
TGTGCCAGCGCGGGTTTAATGACCAAAAACATTCAGTACTTC
>.|few|TRBV4-1|TRBJ1-5
CASSQEGGGRNQPQHF
TGCGCCAGCAGCCAAGAGGGGGGAGGGCGCAATCAGCCCCAGCATTTT
>.|.|TRBV18|TRBJ2-1
CASSPSGAIRLEQFF
TGTGCCAGCTCACCCTCCGGGGCTATCAGGCTTGAGCAGTTCTTC
>.|.|TRBV7-8|TRBJ1-1
CASNPTRLFWNTEAFF
TGTGCCAGCAACCCGACAAGACTCTTTTGGAACACTGAAGCTTTCTTT
>TRBD2|.|TRBV7-9|TRBJ2-1
CASSRIAGGSYNEQFF
TGTGCCAGCAGTCGTATAGCGGGAGGGTCCTACAATGAGCAGTTCTTC
>.|.|TRBV7-2|TRBJ1-1
CASSLGGSAPSGSEAFF
TGTGCCAGCAGCTTAGGTGGCTCAGCCCCGTCGGGCAGTGAAGCTTTCTTT
>TRBD2|.|TRBV4-1|TRBJ2-1
CASSQRGRAGEQFF
TGCGCCAGCAGCCAACGTGGGAGGGCCGGTGAGCAGTTCTTC
>TRBD2|.|TRBV7-2|TRBJ2-7
CASSSAGGGYGEQYF
TGTGCCAGCAGCAGTGCGGGAGGGGGGTATGGGGAGCAGTACTTC
>TRBD2|few|TRBV7-3|TRBJ2-1
CASSATSASYNEQFF
TGTGCCAGCAGCGCCACTAGCGCTTCCTACAATGAGCAGTTCTTC
>.|.|TRBV12-3/TRBV12-4|TRBJ1-5
CATRGGAKQPQHF
TGTGCCACTAGAGGGGGGGCAAAACAGCCCCAGCATTTT
>.|.|TRBV15|TRBJ2-5
CATSVGSQETQYF
TGTGCCACCAGCGTAGGGTCCCAAGAGACCCAGTACTTC
>TRBD2|.|TRBV6-2/TRBV6-3|TRBJ2-1
CASSYWATSGNSYNEQFF
TGTGCCAGCAGTTACTGGGCGACTAGCGGTAACTCCTACAATGAGCAGTTCTTC
>TRBD1|many|TRBV7-2|TRBJ2-1
CASSSGGAPGNEQFF
TGTGCCAGCAGTTCAGGGGGCGCCCCGGGCAATGAGCAGTTCTTC
>.|few|TRBV12-5|TRBJ1-2
CASAIDSEYGYTF
TGTGCTAGTGCTATAGATTCGGAATATGGCTACACCTTC
>TRBD2|.|TRBV27|TRBJ2-3
CASSRVRTSGTSTDTQYF
TGTGCCAGCAGTCGCGTCCGGACTAGCGGGACGAGCACAGATACGCAGTATTTT
>TRBD2|.|TRBV9|TRBJ2-1
CASSVGTSGSQSYNEQFF
TGTGCCAGCAGCGTCGGGACTAGCGGGAGTCAAAGCTACAATGAGCAGTTCTTC
>.|few|TRBV19|TRBJ2-2
CASSMVAANTGELFF
TGTGCCAGTAGTATGGTGGCAGCTAACACCGGGGAGCTGTTTTTT
>.|few|TRBV6-1|TRBJ2-7
CASSEPRKGMNEQYF
TGTGCCAGCAGTGAACCCCGAAAGGGGATGAACGAGCAGTACTTC
>.|.|TRBV29-1|TRBJ2-7
CSVEGPLEQYF
TGCAGCGTTGAGGGTCCTCTGGAGCAGTACTTC
>TRBD1|.|TRBV11-3|TRBJ1-3
CASSGGTGTGTIYF
TGTGCCAGCAGCGGCGGGACAGGGACAGGCACCATATATTTT
>TRBD1|.|TRBV4-2|TRBJ1-6
CASSQDYRTGGSPLHF
TGTGCCAGCAGCCAAGATTATCGAACAGGGGGTTCACCCCTCCACTTT
>.|many|TRBV10-3|TRBJ1-1
CAIKGVGGATEAFF
TGTGCCATCAAGGGCGTGGGGGGGGCCACTGAAGCTTTCTTT
>TRBD2|.|TRBV5-4|TRBJ2-1
CASSLAGASGTDEQFF
TGTGCCAGCAGCTTGGCCGGGGCTAGCGGGACCGATGAGCAGTTCTTC
>TRBD1|.|TRBV12-3/TRBV12-4|TRBJ1-5
CASSLGTGLTNQPQHF
TGTGCCAGCAGTTTAGGGACAGGGCTCACCAATCAGCCCCAGCATTTT
>.|many|TRBV6-2/TRBV6-3|TRBJ2-5
CASSYSVFTASETQYF
TGTGCCAGCAGTTACTCGGTCTTTACAGCCTCGGAGACCCAGTACTTC
>TRBD2|.|TRBV23-1|TRBJ2-1
CASSHLLGREHHNEQFF
TGCGCCAGCAGTCACCTCCTGGGGCGGGAGCACCACAATGAGCAGTTCTTC
>TRBD1|.|TRBV7-6|TRBJ2-1
CASSLDRASDEQFF
TGTGCTAGCAGCTTAGACAGGGCTTCTGATGAGCAGTTCTTC